This T cell receptor beta chain was found in a study of CD8+ T cells in alopecia areata. General study findings and limits: Especially in alopecia totalis/universalis, lesional scalp showed greater clonality than normal scalp did. Patients showed less clear TCR sequence sharing than mice, possibly partly because of HLA diversity.

Researchers gathered lesional scalp punch biopsies and peripheral blood from patients with alopecia areata. Once RNA had been extracted, it was reverse transcribed into cDNA to act as the sequencing template. The table came from immunoSEQ multiplex PCR; TCRdb's copy has only in-frame clones and leaves some out. The sample carries about 110,000 clones, roughly 55% recorded once. As to this clone: Its antigen is undetermined.

Trimming took off 4 bases at V and 6 bases at J, with 8 bases between the two ends. CDR1 is MNHEY and CDR2 is SMNVEV in the germline V gene (reference sequence). The CDR3 consists of 12 residues. Sequencing was performed on NKG2D-low CD8+ T cells sorted from blood. The chain links TRBV27 to TRBJ2-3; unclear D gene. The receptor was derived from a human donor with alopecia areata. The CDR3: CASSSRRDTQYF. The CDR3 DNA follows: TGTGCCAGCAGTTCCCGGCGGGATACGCAGTATTTT.